This paragraph reports one TCR beta chain. This sample is part of a study of early stage breast cancer tumors. Study-wide background: About eight ER+/PR+/HER2- tumors were invasive ductal; a few were invasive lobular. Average read coverage per sample was 7.5 to 10-fold.

Tumor samples used roughly 17-55 mg of diced tissue. Each sample had two DNA replicates, approximately 0.49 ug blood or around 1.5 ug tissue. TCRdb's copy holds only in-frame clones and misses some; the assay was immunoSEQ multiplex PCR. The table records about 4,800 clones, about 61% of them present only once. This clonotype was obtained from a person aged 45-60 years with breast cancer. The sample was breast tumor tissue.

The CDR3 bases are TGTGCCAGCAGGGCCGGGACAGGGGCAGGAAACACCATATATTTT. It codes for CASRAGTGAGNTIYF. This chain links TRBV27 with TRBJ1-3, with 10 bases aligning to TRBD1. The germline V gene has CDR1 MNHEY and CDR2 SMNVEV (reference sequence). Trimming cost V 6 bases and J 4 bases; bases outside gene matches: 6. The CDR3 covers 15 residues.